This T cell receptor beta chain originates from a study of blood T cell repertoires in COVID-19 (dated by TCRdb to the early 2020s). Concerning the study at large: Collaborator samples came from the United States, Italy and Spain and covered acute and convalescent phases of COVID-19. Where available, HLA class I and class II types were taken from metadata supplied by the sample provider and were not determined by assay-based typing. The samples were drawn from the first 160 participants of the ongoing ImmuneRACE study and from some 1,300 subjects provided by 6 global collaborators. Subjects who had been exposed to COVID-19, were actively infected with it, or had recovered from it provided the deeply sampled blood TCRbeta repertoires that made up the dataset. The repertoires were released in a freely available public database intended as a resource for research on the immune response to SARS-CoV-2. A de-identified subject ID, COVID-19 status, age in years and sex were almost always included in the sample metadata. The material from the prospective study consisted of cDNA or gDNA derived from T cells, B-cell-depleted T cells, or PBMCs.

TCRbeta CDR3 regions were amplified from genomic DNA using the immunoSEQ Assay, a bias-controlled multiplex PCR. In the original analysis: Within the assay, amplification of reference gene primers was used to estimate how many nucleated cells each sample contained. To quantify the absolute abundance of each unique TCRbeta CDR3 rearrangement, sequence reads were collapsed and filtered. For each sample, productive Simpson clonality was calculated as the square root of Simpson's diversity index over productive rearrangements. The immuneACCESS repertoire file appears here via TCRdb, limited to in-frame rearrangements. These files lack a portion of the clones; in checked studies, under half of the deficit traces to unresolved V genes, and the cause of the others is not known. For V, J and clone size, that table is used; D and trimming come from the DNA. Recorded for this sample are around 270,000 clones; around 84% of them occurred a single time. Approximately 4% of the sample is in the top ten clones.

Trimming accounts for 7 bases at V and 12 bases at J, while the number of junction bases matched to no gene is 17. CDR1 and CDR2 are read off the germline V gene (reference sequence) as MNHEY and SMNVEV. Spanning cysteine to phenylalanine, the CDR3 consists of 15 amino acids. Left in the record is the CDR3 DNA by itself, 45 bases read in frame from the first base. Note on this clone: Its antigen remains unidentified. No qualities accompany the bases; no much larger clone lies one base away.

Broad study findings and their caveats: The amount of clinical and demographic metadata varied by source and participant and was provided uncurated.

Each collaborating institution followed its own protocols to collect whole blood in K2EDTA tubes. For TCRbeta analysis, collaborator samples were shipped as frozen whole blood, as isolated PBMCs, or as DNA extracted from either sample type. The specimen sequenced was peripheral blood. The TCR originated in a man aged 55 to 70 with acute or convalescent COVID-19. The chain links TRBV27 with TRBJ2-1; 8 of the junction bases match TRBD2. Here is the DNA: TGTGCCAGCACCTCTATCCTAGCGGGCCCTACTGGGCAGTTCTTC. Translated, it reads CASTSILAGPTGQFF.